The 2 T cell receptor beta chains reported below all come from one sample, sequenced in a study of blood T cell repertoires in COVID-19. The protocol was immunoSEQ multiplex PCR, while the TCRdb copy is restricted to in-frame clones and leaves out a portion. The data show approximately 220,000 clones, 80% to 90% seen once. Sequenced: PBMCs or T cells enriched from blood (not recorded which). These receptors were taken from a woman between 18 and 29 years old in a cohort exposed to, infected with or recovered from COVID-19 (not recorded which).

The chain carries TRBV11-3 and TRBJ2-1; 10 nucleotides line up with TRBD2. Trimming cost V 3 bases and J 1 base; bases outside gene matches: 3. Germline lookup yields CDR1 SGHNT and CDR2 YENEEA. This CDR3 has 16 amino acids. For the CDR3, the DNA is TGTGCCAGCAGCTTCACTAGCGGGAATTCCTACAATGAGCAGTTCTTC. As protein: CASSFTSGNSYNEQFF.

The CDR3 sequence: CASSRDSMNTEAFF. The CDR3 nucleotides are TGTGCCAGCAGCCGGGACAGCATGAACACTGAAGCTTTCTTT. The chain joins TRBV5-4 to TRBJ1-1; 7 nucleotides line up with TRBD1. V lost 4 bases and J lost 0; bases outside the gene matches: 3. This CDR3 has 14 amino acids. Germline CDR1 reads SGHNT; CDR2 reads YYREEE (reference sequence).